The source of this T cell receptor (beta chain) is a study of T cell responses to AZD1222 COVID-19 vaccine. Overall study findings and caveats: Across spike, vaccine-associated CD4 TCRs were found, dominant at 160-218 and 743-854.

Here immunoSEQ multiplex PCR was the method, and the copy in TCRdb shows in-frame clones only, minus some. Here the sample spans 80,000 to 90,000 clones, 90% being singletons. As to this clone: Its target is unknown.

V gave up 4 bases and J gave up 4 bases, with 11 bases separating them. The CDR3 loop spans 13 amino acids. CDR1 and CDR2 (germline): SGHDT, YYEEEE. The chain uses TRBV5-6 and TRBJ1-1; no reliable D call. This receptor was identified in an adult who received the AZD1222 COVID-19 vaccine. Sequenced material: peripheral blood, taken 28 days after the second AZD1222 dose. CDR3 nucleotide sequence: TGTGCCAGCAGCGTCTGGGGATTCACTGAAGCTTTCTTT. Protein: CASSVWGFTEAFF.